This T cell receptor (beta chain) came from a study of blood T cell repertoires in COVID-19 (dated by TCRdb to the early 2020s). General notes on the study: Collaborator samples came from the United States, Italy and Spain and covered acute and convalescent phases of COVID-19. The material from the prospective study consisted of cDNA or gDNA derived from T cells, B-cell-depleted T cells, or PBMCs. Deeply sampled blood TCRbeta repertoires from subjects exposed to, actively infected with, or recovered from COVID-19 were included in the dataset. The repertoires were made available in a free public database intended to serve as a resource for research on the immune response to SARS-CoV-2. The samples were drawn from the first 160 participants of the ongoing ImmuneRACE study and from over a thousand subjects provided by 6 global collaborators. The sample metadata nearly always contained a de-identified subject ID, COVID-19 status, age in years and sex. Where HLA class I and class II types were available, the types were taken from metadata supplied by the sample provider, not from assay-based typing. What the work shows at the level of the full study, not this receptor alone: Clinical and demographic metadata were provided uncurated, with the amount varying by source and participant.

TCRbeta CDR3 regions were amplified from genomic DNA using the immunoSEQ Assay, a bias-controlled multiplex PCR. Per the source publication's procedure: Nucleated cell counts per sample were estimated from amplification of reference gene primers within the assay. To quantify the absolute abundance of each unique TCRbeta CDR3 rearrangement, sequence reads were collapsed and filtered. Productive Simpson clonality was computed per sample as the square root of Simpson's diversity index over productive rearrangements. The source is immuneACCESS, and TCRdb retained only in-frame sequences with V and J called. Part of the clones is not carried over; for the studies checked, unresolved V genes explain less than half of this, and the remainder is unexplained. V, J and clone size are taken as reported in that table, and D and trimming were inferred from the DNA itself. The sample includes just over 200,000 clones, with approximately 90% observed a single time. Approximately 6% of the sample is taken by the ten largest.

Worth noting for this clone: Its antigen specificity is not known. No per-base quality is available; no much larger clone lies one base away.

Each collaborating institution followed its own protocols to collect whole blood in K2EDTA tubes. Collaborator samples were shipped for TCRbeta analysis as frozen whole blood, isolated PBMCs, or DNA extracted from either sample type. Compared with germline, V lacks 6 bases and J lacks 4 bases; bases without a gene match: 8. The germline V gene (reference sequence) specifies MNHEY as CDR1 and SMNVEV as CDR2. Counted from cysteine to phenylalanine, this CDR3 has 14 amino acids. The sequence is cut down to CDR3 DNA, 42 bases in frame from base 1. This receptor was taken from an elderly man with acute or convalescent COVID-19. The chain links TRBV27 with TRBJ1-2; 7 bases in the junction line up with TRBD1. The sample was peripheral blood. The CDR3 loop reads CASRIRDSAYGYTF. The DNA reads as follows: TGTGCCAGCAGGATCCGGGACAGCGCCTATGGCTACACCTTC.